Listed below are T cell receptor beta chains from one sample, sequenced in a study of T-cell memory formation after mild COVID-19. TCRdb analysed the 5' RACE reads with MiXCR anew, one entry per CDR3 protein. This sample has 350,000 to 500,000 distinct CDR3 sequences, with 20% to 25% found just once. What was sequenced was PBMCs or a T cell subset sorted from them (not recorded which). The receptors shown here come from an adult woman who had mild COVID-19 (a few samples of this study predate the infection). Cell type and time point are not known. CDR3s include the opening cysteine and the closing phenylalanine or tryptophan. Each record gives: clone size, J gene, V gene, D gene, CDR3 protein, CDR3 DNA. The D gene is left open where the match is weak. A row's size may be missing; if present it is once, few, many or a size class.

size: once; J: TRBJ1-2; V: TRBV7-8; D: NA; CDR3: CASKPEGNYGYTF; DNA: TGTGCCAGCAAACCGGAGGGAAACTATGGCTACACCTTC
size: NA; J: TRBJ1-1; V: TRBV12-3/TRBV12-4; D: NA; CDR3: CASSLRAGVGGTEAFF; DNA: TGTGCCAGCAGTTTAAGGGCAGGGGTAGGAGGAACTGAAGCTTTCTTT
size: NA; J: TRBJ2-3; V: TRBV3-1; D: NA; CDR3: CASSPPRGLTDTQYF; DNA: TGTGCCAGCAGCCCCCCCCGAGGTCTCACAGATACGCAGTATTTT
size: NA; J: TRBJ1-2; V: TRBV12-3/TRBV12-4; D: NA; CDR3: CASSLLLADRLNYGYTF; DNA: TGTGCCAGCAGTTTACTTCTCGCGGACCGTCTTAACTATGGCTACACCTTC
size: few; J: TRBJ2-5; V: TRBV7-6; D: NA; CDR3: CASSRTVKETQYF; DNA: TGTGCCAGCAGTCGGACTGTCAAGGAGACCCAGTACTTC
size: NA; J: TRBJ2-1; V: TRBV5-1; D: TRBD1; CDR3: CASSLEQGAPNEQFF; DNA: TGCGCCAGCAGCTTGGAACAGGGGGCCCCCAATGAGCAGTTCTTC
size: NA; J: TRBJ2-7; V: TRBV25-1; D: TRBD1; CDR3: CASVPGQGIFHEQYF; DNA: TGTGCCAGCGTACCGGGACAGGGTATTTTCCACGAGCAGTACTTC
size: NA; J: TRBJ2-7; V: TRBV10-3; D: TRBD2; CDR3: CATGTSGYSYEQYF; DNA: TGTGCCACCGGGACTAGCGGTTACTCCTACGAGCAGTACTTC
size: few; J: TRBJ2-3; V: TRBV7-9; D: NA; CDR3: CASSPPIAADTQYF; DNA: TGTGCCAGCAGCCCACCCATAGCTGCAGATACGCAGTATTTT
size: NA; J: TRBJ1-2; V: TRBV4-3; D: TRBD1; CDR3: CASSQDLTGDPYGYTF; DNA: TGCGCCAGCAGCCAAGATCTAACAGGGGACCCTTATGGCTACACCTTC
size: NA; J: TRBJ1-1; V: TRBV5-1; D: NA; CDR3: CASSLWAGKEAEAFF; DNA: TGCGCCAGCAGCTTGTGGGCAGGGAAAGAGGCTGAAGCTTTCTTT
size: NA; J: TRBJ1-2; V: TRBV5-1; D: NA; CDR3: CASSLAGGDHGYTF; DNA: TGCGCCAGCAGCTTGGCCGGAGGGGACCATGGCTACACCTTC
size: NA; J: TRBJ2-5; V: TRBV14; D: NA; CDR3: CASSRLLYQETQYF; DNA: TGTGCCAGCAGCCGGTTACTGTACCAAGAGACCCAGTACTTC
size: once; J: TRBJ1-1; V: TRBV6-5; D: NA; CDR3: CASSYSPTNIKAFF; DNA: TGTGCCAGCAGTTACTCCCCGACGAACATCAAAGCTTTCTTT
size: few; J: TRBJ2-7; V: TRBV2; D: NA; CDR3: CASSLDMVSYEQYF; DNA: TGTGCCAGCAGCCTCGACATGGTCTCCTACGAGCAGTACTTC
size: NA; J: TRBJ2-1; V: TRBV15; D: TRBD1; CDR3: CATSKRGQGSYNEQFF; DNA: TGTGCCACCAGCAAGAGGGGACAGGGATCCTACAATGAGCAGTTCTTC
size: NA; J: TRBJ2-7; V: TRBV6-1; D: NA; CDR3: CASSEAGRSWGSYEQYF; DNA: TGTGCCAGCAGTGAAGCTGGACGGTCATGGGGGTCCTACGAGCAGTACTTC
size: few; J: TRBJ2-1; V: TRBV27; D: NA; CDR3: CASSPSGWSSYNEQFF; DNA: TGTGCCAGCAGTCCCTCCGGGTGGAGCTCCTACAATGAGCAGTTCTTC
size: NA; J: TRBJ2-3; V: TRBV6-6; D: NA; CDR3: CASSRSDTQYF; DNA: TGTGCCAGCAGTAGATCAGATACGCAGTATTTT
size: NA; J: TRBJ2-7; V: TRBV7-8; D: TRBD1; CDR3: CASSSWTGQNEQYF; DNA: TGTGCCAGCAGCTCATGGACAGGGCAGAACGAGCAGTACTTC
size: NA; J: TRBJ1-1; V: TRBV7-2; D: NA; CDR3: CASSLALSAGADTEAFF; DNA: TGTGCCAGCAGCTTAGCGCTGAGTGCAGGGGCGGACACTGAAGCTTTCTTT
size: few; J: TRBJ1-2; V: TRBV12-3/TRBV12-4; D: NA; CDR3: CASSPGGLPTYYGYTF; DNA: TGTGCCAGCAGCCCCGGAGGCCTACCTACATACTATGGCTACACCTTC
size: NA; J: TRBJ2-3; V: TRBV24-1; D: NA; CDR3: CATGAQLQTDTQYF; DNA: TGTGCCACCGGCGCTCAGCTCCAAACAGATACGCAGTATTTT